The 29 T cell receptor beta chains presented below share a single source sample, sequenced in a study of T-cell memory formation after mild COVID-19. TCRdb reprocessed the 5' RACE reads with MiXCR, giving one entry per CDR3 protein. Of approximately 250,000 distinct CDR3 sequences listed, under 20% are singletons. The sequencing sample was made of PBMCs or a T cell subset sorted from them (not recorded which). The receptors were gathered from a man aged 18-30 years who had mild COVID-19 (a few samples of this study predate the infection). Cell type and time point are not known.

This clonotype was observed a few times. The chain carries TRBV5-6 and TRBJ2-5; TRBD2 matches at 8 bases. The CDR3 contains 13 residues. Germline trimming cut 7 bases from V and 2 bases from J; bases unmatched to any gene: 4. Looked up from germline, CDR1 is SGHDT and CDR2 is YYEEEE. CDR3 residues: CASLIAGQETQYF. CDR3 in DNA: TGTGCCAGCCTAATAGCGGGACAAGAGACCCAGTACTTC.

This sequence joins TRBV2 and TRBJ2-5; 7 bases fit TRBD2. The CDR3 contains 13 residues. V lost 6 bases and J lost 2; bases outside the gene matches: 3. Germline CDR1 and CDR2: SNHLY and FYNNEI. The CDR3 region is CASRRGTQETQYF. CDR3 in DNA: TGTGCCAGCAGGCGGGGGACTCAAGAGACCCAGTACTTC. The full variable domain, with the rest looked up from reference TRBV2 and TRBJ2-5, is EPEVTQTPSHQVTQMGQEVILRCVPISNHLYFYWYRQILGQKVEFLVSFYNNEISEKSEIFDDQFSVERPDGSNFTLKIRSTKLEDSAMYFCASRRGTQETQYFGPGTRLLVL.

The rearrangement links TRBV4-1 to TRBJ2-6; tentatively, D is TRBD2 (7 bases). The V end was cut by 8 bases, the J end by 0 bases, with 14 bases between. Germline V gives CDR1 MGHRA, CDR2 YSYEKL. CDR3 size: 16 residues. The CDR3 sequence: CASLPGGASGANVLTF. The CDR3 DNA follows: TGCGCCAGCCTTCCTGGGGGGGCCTCTGGGGCCAACGTCCTGACTTTC.

The V and J genes are TRBV10-3 and TRBJ2-7; D unresolved. This CDR3 is 13 amino acids long. V dropped 6 bases and J dropped 2 bases, with 11 bases sitting between them. Germline V gives CDR1 ENHRY, CDR2 SYGVKD. CDR3 loop: CAISPDGAYEQYF. Here the CDR3 DNA reads TGTGCCATCAGCCCGGACGGAGCCTACGAGCAGTACTTC.

The rearrangement uses TRBV6-2 or TRBV6-3 and TRBJ2-2; the D is unclear. From germline, CDR1 is MNHEY and CDR2 SVGEGT. Trimming took 11 bases from V and 4 from J, leaving 11 bases between them. The CDR3 is 12 residues long. The CDR3 loop is CAGKSGTGELFF. The CDR3 DNA follows: TGTGCCGGGAAGTCGGGCACCGGGGAGCTGTTTTTT.

The chain links TRBV4-2 to TRBJ1-2; TRBD1 aligns across 11 bases. CDR1 and CDR2 (germline): LGHNA, YNFKEQ. The V segment lost 4 bases and the J segment 6 bases; nucleotides outside the gene matches: 4. The CDR3 consists of 14 residues. In DNA form, the CDR3 reads TGTGCCAGCAGCCCCCGGACAGGGGGCGATGGCTACACCTTC. Its translation is CASSPRTGGDGYTF.

The CDR3 protein is CASSLEGDNEQFF. The CDR3 coding sequence is TGTGCCAGCAGCTTAGAGGGGGACAATGAGCAGTTCTTC. V usage is TRBV7-2 and J usage is TRBJ2-1, with D maybe TRBD1 (6 bases). Germline lookup yields CDR1 SGHTA and CDR2 FQGNSA. CDR3 size: 13 residues. V dropped 1 base and J dropped 5 bases, with 6 bases sitting between them. Filled out from reference TRBV7-2 and TRBJ2-1, the complete variable domain reads GAGVSQSPSNKVTEKGKDVELRCDPISGHTALYWYRQSLGQGLEFLIYFQGNSAPDKSGLPSDRFSAERTGGSVSTLTIQRTQQEDSAVYLCASSLEGDNEQFFGPGTRLTVL.

The chain combines TRBV2 with TRBJ2-1, with D perhaps TRBD2 (6 bases). V gave up 3 bases and J gave up 2 bases, with 17 bases separating them. The CDR3 has 17 residues. Germline V CDR1 and CDR2: SNHLY, FYNNEI. CDR3 sequence (DNA): TGTGCCAGCAGTGAGGAGGGACGGTGGGACCCCTACAATGAGCAGTTCTTC. Translating gives CASSEEGRWDPYNEQFF. The variable domain in full, with the rest retrieved from reference TRBV2 and TRBJ2-1, is EPEVTQTPSHQVTQMGQEVILRCVPISNHLYFYWYRQILGQKVEFLVSFYNNEISEKSEIFDDQFSVERPDGSNFTLKIRSTKLEDSAMYFCASSEEGRWDPYNEQFFGPGTRLTVL.

CDR3 region: CASSLMGGDNEQFF. The CDR3 region has the DNA TGTGCCAGCAGCTTAATGGGTGGGGACAATGAGCAGTTCTTC. V and J are TRBV7-2 and TRBJ2-1; D remains ambiguous. The V end was cut by 2 bases, the J end by 5 bases, with 10 bases between. Germline CDR1 is SGHTA and CDR2 is FQGNSA. The CDR3 runs to 14 residues.

There are a few counts of this clonotype. V is TRBV19 and J is TRBJ2-1, with D perhaps TRBD1 or TRBD2 (6 bases each). Deletions cut 5 bases from V and 4 bases from J, with 18 bases between. There are 16 residues in the CDR3. Germline CDR1 is LNHDA and CDR2 is SQIVND (reference sequence). The CDR3: CASSSVMGGAYNEQFF. The DNA of the CDR3 is TGTGCCAGTAGTTCTGTTATGGGGGGCGCGTACAATGAGCAGTTCTTC.

The rearrangement joins TRBV6-2 or TRBV6-3 to TRBJ2-3; D gene uncertain. This CDR3 spans 13 amino acids. CDR1 and CDR2 from the germline V gene are MNHEY and SVGEGT. Trimming removed 2 bases at V and 4 bases at J, with 7 bases between. The CDR3 region is CASSYELPDTQYF. The CDR3 region has the DNA TGTGCCAGCAGTTACGAGCTCCCAGATACGCAGTATTTT.

The chain has TRBV12-3 or TRBV12-4 and TRBJ2-3; 8 nucleotides align to TRBD2. The CDR3 has 15 residues. V gave up 2 bases and J gave up 5 bases; unmatched junction bases: 6. The CDR3 here is CASSLWRGDRDTQYF. The CDR3 region has the DNA TGTGCCAGCAGTTTATGGCGGGGGGATCGAGATACGCAGTATTTT.

This clonotype was seen only a few times. The chain is built from TRBV19 and TRBJ1-1; 7 positions match TRBD1. This CDR3 spans 13 amino acids. CDR1 is LNHDA and CDR2 is SQIVND in the germline V gene (reference sequence). V was pared by 9 bases and J by 7 bases, with 11 bases of the junction left unmatched. CDR3 sequence (DNA): TGTGCCAGCTCTCGACAGGGTGGTGGTGAAGCTTTCTTT. Its translation: CASSRQGGGEAFF. Complete variable domain (other parts from reference TRBV19 and TRBJ1-1): DGGITQSPKYLFRKEGQNVTLSCEQNLNHDAMYWYRQDPGQGLRLIYYSQIVNDFQKGDIAEGYSVSREKKESFPLTVTSAQKNPTAFYLCASSRQGGGEAFFGQGTRLTVV.

This clonotype appeared a few times. V is TRBV6-6 and J is TRBJ2-3, with D possibly matching TRBD2 (6 bases). V lost 7 bases, J lost 6 bases, and 17 bases lay in between. Per the germline V gene, CDR1 is MNHNY and CDR2 is SVGAGI (reference sequence). This CDR3 is built from 14 residues. As DNA, the CDR3 is TGTGCCAGCAATGATCGACTAGGCCGGGATACGCAGTATTTT. This encodes CASNDRLGRDTQYF.

This clonotype was detected once. V gene TRBV27 combines with J gene TRBJ2-2, with D possibly called TRBD1 or TRBD2 (5 bases each). The CDR3 has 17 residues. V was shortened by 0 bases and J by 6 bases, with 17 bases between the two germline ends. Germline CDR1 is MNHEY and CDR2 is SMNVEV (reference sequence). CDR3 nucleotides: TGTGCCAGCAGTTTATCGGTAGTAGGGGCGGGTGCCGGGGAGCTGTTTTTT. Amino acids: CASSLSVVGAGAGELFF.

This clonotype appeared a few times. This chain joins TRBV4-3 and TRBJ2-1, with 9 bases identical to TRBD1. Germline values: CDR1 LGHNA, CDR2 YSLEER. V shed 2 bases, J shed 16 bases, and the junction held 3 bases outside the gene matches. The CDR3 spans 11 residues. The CDR3 loop is CASSQRDRDFF. The CDR3, as DNA: TGCGCCAGCAGCCAACGGGACAGGGACTTCTTC.

This clonotype was found a few times. The V gene is TRBV12-3 or TRBV12-4, the J gene TRBJ2-7; no firm D call. The CDR3 runs 13 residues. Trimming shortened V by 3 bases and J by 5 bases, and 11 bases separated the two germline ends. This CDR3 reads CASSLIGLHEQYF. For the CDR3, the DNA is TGTGCCAGCAGTTTGATTGGGCTCCACGAGCAGTACTTC.

This clonotype was picked up a small number of times. The chain combines TRBV7-2 with TRBJ1-2, with a possible D match to TRBD1 (5 bases). Germline V gene sequence: CDR1 SGHTA, CDR2 FQGNSA. This CDR3 contains 13 residues. V was clipped by 7 bases and J by 8 bases, with 17 bases between them. The CDR3 region is CASTPDRPRGYTF. CDR3 DNA sequence: TGTGCCAGCACCCCCGACAGACCTCGGGGCTACACCTTC.

The V gene is TRBV2, the J gene TRBJ2-7; 11 bases align to TRBD2. In germline, CDR1 is SNHLY, CDR2 FYNNEI. The CDR3 loop spans 17 amino acids. Unmatched junction bases numbered 10, after V lost 3 bases and J lost 3 bases. The DNA of the CDR3 is TGTGCCAGCAGTGAGGGACTGGGAACTAGCGGGGGCTACGAGCAGTACTTC. Its protein product is CASSEGLGTSGGYEQYF.

This clonotype has a handful of counts. CDR3 in DNA: TGTGCCAGCAGCCCCAGGGGAACCCCCACTGAAGCTTTCTTT. This encodes CASSPRGTPTEAFF. The chain couples TRBV9 to TRBJ1-1, with D perhaps matching TRBD1 (6 bases). The V and J ends lost 4 bases and 4 bases respectively, with 14 bases between them. This CDR3 is 14 amino acids long. The V gene's germline CDR1 is SGDLS and CDR2 YYNGEE.

The V call is TRBV10-3, the J call TRBJ1-5, with a weak D call TRBD1 (6 bases). Germline values: CDR1 ENHRY, CDR2 SYGVKD. Trimming stripped 4 bases from V and 6 bases from J, with 10 bases between. This CDR3 has 13 amino acids. This CDR3 reads CAISGQAGQPQHF. The CDR3 DNA reads as TGTGCCATCAGTGGACAGGCTGGTCAGCCCCAGCATTTT.

This clonotype was observed a handful of times. This chain links TRBV21-1 with TRBJ2-7; the tabulated D call, TRBD1, remains unverified against the DNA. TRBV21-1 is a documented pseudogene. The CDR3 runs to 15 residues. CDR3 sequence: CASSQTRQGPYEQYV. The CDR3 region has the DNA TGTGCCAGCAGCCAGACGCGACAGGGTCCCTACGAGCAGTACGTC.

This clonotype was detected a few times. This sequence joins TRBV7-2 and TRBJ2-1, with 9 nucleotides matching TRBD2. Trimming removed 5 bases from V and 7 bases from J; junction bases left unmatched: 12. The germline V gene has CDR1 SGHTA and CDR2 FQGNSA. The CDR3 spans 16 residues. CDR3 amino acids: CASSPYHGGGANEQFF. The CDR3 DNA reads TGTGCCAGCAGCCCGTACCACGGCGGGGGGGCAAATGAGCAGTTCTTC.

This clonotype was counted a few times. The chain combines TRBV18 with TRBJ2-1, with 7 bases that match TRBD2. Germline loops: CDR1 KGHSH, CDR2 LQKENI. Unmatched junction bases numbered 6, after V lost 2 bases and J lost 5 bases. This CDR3 is 15 amino acids long. This CDR3 is CASSPRAGSDNEQFF. For the CDR3, the DNA is TGTGCCAGCTCACCAAGAGCGGGGTCTGACAATGAGCAGTTCTTC.

The rearrangement links TRBV7-9 to TRBJ2-5; 7 nucleotides line up with TRBD2. The germline CDR1 and CDR2 sequences are SEHNR and FQNEAQ (reference sequence). V shed 5 bases, J shed 2 bases, and the junction held 5 bases outside the gene matches. The CDR3 consists of 14 residues. The CDR3 nucleotides read TGTGCCAGCAGCCGCTGGGGGGGGCAAGAGACCCAGTACTTC. As protein: CASSRWGGQETQYF.

The chain employs TRBV7-2 and TRBJ2-3; D is perhaps TRBD1 or TRBD2 (5 bases each). Germline loops: CDR1 SGHTA, CDR2 FQGNSA. Trimming removed 4 bases from V and 3 bases from J, with 8 bases in between. The CDR3 loop spans 13 amino acids. The CDR3 nucleotides read TGTGCCAGCAGCTGGGACGGAACAGATACGCAGTATTTT. Translating it yields CASSWDGTDTQYF.

V and J are TRBV7-2 and TRBJ2-3; D not resolved. The V end lost 1 base, the J end lost 5 bases, and 7 bases lay between the germline ends. CDR1 is SGHTA and CDR2 is FQGNSA in the germline V gene. CDR3 length: 13 amino acids. CDR3 region: CASSLGGIDTQYF. For the CDR3, the DNA is TGTGCCAGCAGCTTAGGCGGTATAGATACGCAGTATTTT.

At least ten counts were recorded for this clonotype. The gene calls are TRBV5-1 and TRBJ2-2, with D maybe TRBD1 (5 bases). V shed 0 bases and J shed 5 bases, with 8 bases lying between them. Germline V gene data show CDR1 as SGHRS and CDR2 as YFSETQ. The CDR3 sequence is 14 residues long. CDR3 nucleotide sequence: TGCGCCAGCAGCTTGGCCCAGGGAACCGGGGAGCTGTTTTTT. This sequence encodes CASSLAQGTGELFF.

The chain's CDR3 is CASNNQRDGRRNEQFF. CDR3 bases: TGTGCCAGCAACAACCAACGGGACGGAAGAAGAAATGAGCAGTTCTTC. The rearrangement uses TRBV6-5 and TRBJ2-1; perhaps D is TRBD1 or TRBD2 (5 bases each). The CDR3 sequence is 16 residues long. Germline CDR1 MNHEY, CDR2 SVGAGI. V lost 7 bases to trimming and J lost 7 bases, with 23 bases between them.